This T cell receptor (beta chain) is drawn from a study of blood T cell repertoires in COVID-19. The cohort comprised adults aged roughly 18 to 100 years residing in approximately 25 US areas. Profiling relied on immunoSEQ multiplex PCR, and the TCRdb table lists in-frame clones only, not all of them. The table records around 430,000 clones, approximately 87% of them present only once. Sequencing was performed on PBMCs or T cells enriched from blood (not recorded which). The source is a woman in her fifties or sixties who had recovered from COVID-19.

Here the CDR3 reads CASSEPPGGITSYEQYF. The CDR3, as DNA: TGTGCCAGCAGTGAACCTCCAGGGGGCATCACCTCCTACGAGCAGTACTTC. The V gene is TRBV6-1, the J gene TRBJ2-7; 8 nucleotides align to TRBD1. The J segment lost 0 bases and the V segment lost 2 bases, leaving 9 bases of the junction unmatched. Germline values: CDR1 MNHNS, CDR2 SASEGT. The CDR3 runs 17 residues.